Given below is one T cell receptor beta chain in context. The entry originates in a study of blood T cell repertoires in COVID-19. Looking at the study overall: The United States, Italy and Spain supplied acute and convalescent COVID-19 samples.

Repertoires were generated with immunoSEQ multiplex PCR, while TCRdb's copy carries only in-frame clones and drops some. This table has some 220,000 clones, roughly 83% appearing once. V lost 3 bases to trimming and J lost 7 bases, with 11 bases between them. Germline V gene data show CDR1 as SNHLY and CDR2 as FYNNEI. The CDR3 extends over 13 amino acids. This TCR derives from a woman aged 40 to 50 with acute COVID-19. The rearrangement uses TRBV2 and TRBJ2-3, with D perhaps TRBD1 (5 bases). The material sequenced was PBMCs or T cells enriched from blood (not recorded which). The CDR3 DNA follows: TGTGCCAGCAGTGATAAGGGGCCCTATACGCAGTATTTT. This codes for CASSDKGPYTQYF.